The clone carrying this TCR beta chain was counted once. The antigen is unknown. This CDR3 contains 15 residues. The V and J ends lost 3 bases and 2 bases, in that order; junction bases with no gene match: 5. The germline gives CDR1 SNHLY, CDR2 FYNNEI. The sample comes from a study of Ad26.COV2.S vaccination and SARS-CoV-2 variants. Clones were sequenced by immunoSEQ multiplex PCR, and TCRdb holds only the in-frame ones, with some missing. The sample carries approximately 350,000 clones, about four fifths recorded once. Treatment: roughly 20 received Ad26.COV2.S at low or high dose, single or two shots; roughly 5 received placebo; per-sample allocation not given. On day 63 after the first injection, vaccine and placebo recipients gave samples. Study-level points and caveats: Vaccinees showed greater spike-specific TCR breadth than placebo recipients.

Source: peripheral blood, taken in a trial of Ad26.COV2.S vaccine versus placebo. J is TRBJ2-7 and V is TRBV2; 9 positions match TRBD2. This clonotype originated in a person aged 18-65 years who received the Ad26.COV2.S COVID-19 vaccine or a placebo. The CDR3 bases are TGTGCCAGCAGTGACTATAGCGGGGGCGCCTACGAGCAGTACTTC. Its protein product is CASSDYSGGAYEQYF.